The text below deals with one T cell receptor (beta chain). What it recognizes is unknown. The data were taken from a study of cytomegalovirus exposure and HLA in healthy donors. Whole-study results and caveats: Cytomegalovirus-associated TCR beta chains were listed, numbering some 150. When the data were analyzed later, several of the most significant clusters appeared to be linked to common viral pathogens. CMV serostatus alone was available as immune exposure information. Later genetic work tied a missense DCLRE1C variant to beta-chain V and J trimming.

CDR3 size: 15 residues. Germline V CDR1 and CDR2: MNHEY, SMNVEV (reference sequence). V lost 7 bases, J lost 1 base, and 17 bases lay in between. PCR used 60 Vbeta primers and 13 Jbeta primers. The repertoire was sequenced with immunoSEQ multiplex PCR; TCRdb's copy has only in-frame clones and lacks some. The table lists under 150,000 clones, over 65% of them singletons. The chain employs TRBV27 and TRBJ2-7; weak D call: TRBD2 (6 bases). This clonotype was obtained from a man aged 30 to 45 in good health and CMV-seronegative. Sequencing input: PBMCs. CDR3 sequence: CASTPLSSGSYEQYF. Written as DNA, the CDR3 is TGTGCCAGCACCCCCCTCAGTAGCGGTTCCTACGAGCAGTACTTC.